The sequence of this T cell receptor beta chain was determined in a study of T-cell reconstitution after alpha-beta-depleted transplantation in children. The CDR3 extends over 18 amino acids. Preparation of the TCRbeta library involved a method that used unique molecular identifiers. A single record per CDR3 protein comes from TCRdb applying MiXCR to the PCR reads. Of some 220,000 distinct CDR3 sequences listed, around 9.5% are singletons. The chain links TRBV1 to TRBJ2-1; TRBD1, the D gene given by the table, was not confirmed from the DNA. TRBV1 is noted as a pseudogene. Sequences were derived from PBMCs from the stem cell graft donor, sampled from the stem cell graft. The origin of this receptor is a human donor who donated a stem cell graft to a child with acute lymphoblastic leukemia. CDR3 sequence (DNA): TGCACCAGCAGCCAAGGGCCCCTATCGGGGGGGGCGTACAATGAGCAGTTCTTC. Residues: CTSSQGPLSGGAYNEQFF.